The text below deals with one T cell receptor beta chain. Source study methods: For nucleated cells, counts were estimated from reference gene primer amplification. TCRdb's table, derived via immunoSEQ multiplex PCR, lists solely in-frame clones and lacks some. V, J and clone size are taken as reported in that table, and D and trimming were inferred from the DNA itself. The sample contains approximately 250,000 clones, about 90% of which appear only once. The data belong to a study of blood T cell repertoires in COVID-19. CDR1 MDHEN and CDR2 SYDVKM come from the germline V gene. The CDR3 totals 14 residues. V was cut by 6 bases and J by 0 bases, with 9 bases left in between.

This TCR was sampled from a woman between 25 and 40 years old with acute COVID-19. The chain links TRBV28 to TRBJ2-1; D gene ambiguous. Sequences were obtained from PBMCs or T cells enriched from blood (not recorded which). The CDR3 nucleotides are TGTGCCAGCAGCGGTCCTTCCTCCTACAATGAGCAGTTCTTC. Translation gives CASSGPSSYNEQFF.